This T cell receptor beta chain was sequenced for a study of CD8 T cells in Susac syndrome (dated by TCRdb to between 2019 and 2020). For the study in its entirety: The study used repertoire sequencing to test whether antigen drove CD8+ T cell activation and differentiation in Susac syndrome. Clonality of the CD8+ T cell repertoire was compared between eleven to twelve healthy donors, about 14 Susac syndrome patients and roughly 16 multiple sclerosis patients.

From V the trimming removes 0 bases and from J it removes 4 bases, while the gene matches leave 3 bases of the junction unaccounted for. The CDR3 goes from the cysteine to the phenylalanine over 15 residues. The retained sequence is limited to the CDR3, 45 bases, with the frame set at the first base. From a lookup of the germline V gene, CDR1 and CDR2 are MGHRA and YSYEKL. Overall study outcomes, separate from this receptor: The number of individuals in the TCR sequencing and HLA analysis was recognized as being relatively small.

Turning to this clonotype: Its specific antigen is unknown. The sample holds no much larger clone one base away, and base qualities are not on file.

RNA was extracted using the RNeasy kit, and 0.5 to 1 microgram was reverse transcribed with random hexamers. The immunoSEQ multiplex PCR assay, covering 54 Vbeta and 13 Jbeta segments, was used to amplify TCR beta CDR3 regions. PCR amplification bias was corrected by using a synthetic template baseline for primer optimization and computational correction. The authors' pipeline ran thus. Reads were assigned to V, D and J genes according to IMGT and analyzed in immunoSEQ Analyzer, with only productive sequences retained. Clonality was computed as one minus Shannon entropy normalized by log2 of the number of productive unique sequences. For each patient and control, public and private clones were evaluated among the 100 most prevalent clones. A clone was defined as Susac-specific if it was absent from the healthy and MS cohorts, from roughly 990 published viral clones and from other ImmuneACCESS disease sequences. TCRdb itself trimmed the public reads at Q25 with fastp, ran MiXCR and retained productive beta chains. All rows with the same CDR3 protein become a single entry with the most common DNA and genes. These V and J calls are TCRdb output, not the study's own analysis. Here the sample has around 79,000 distinct CDR3 sequences; about 95% occur a single time. Jointly, the top ten make up 0.3% to 0.45% of the sample.

High-throughput TCR beta sequencing profiled peripheral blood CD8+ and CD4+ T cells from healthy donors, Susac syndrome patients and multiple sclerosis patients. Multiple sclerosis controls were treatment-naive patients with stable or active relapsing-remitting disease fulfilling revised McDonald criteria. Bulk CD8+ and CD4+ T cells were purified by magnetic negative isolation, whereas CD8+ TEMRA cells were enriched by FACS. Blood was collected in EDTA tubes and processed within 24 hours, with PBMCs isolated through density gradient centrifugation. PBMCs destined for TCR sequencing were cryopreserved in liquid nitrogen and later thawed in a 37 °C water bath. The sorted or isolated CD4+, CD8+ and CD8+ TEMRA cells reached a purity of at least 90%.

Sequenced: CD8+ T cells from PBMCs. The chain was built from TRBV4-1 and TRBJ1-2, with TRBD1 matching 9 junction bases. This receptor was taken from a human donor with multiple sclerosis. The bases are TGCGCCAGCAGCCAAGACGGGACAGGGACCTATGGCTACACCTTC. Its coded protein is CASSQDGTGTYGYTF.